The 32 T cell receptor beta chains below were found in one sample sequenced in a study of regulatory T cells in long-lasting Graves disease. HTBI primers from iRepertoire and Arm-PCR of CDR3 regions yielded the TCR beta libraries. TCRdb itself ran the multiplex PCR reads through MiXCR, one entry per CDR3 protein. Of approximately 380,000 distinct CDR3 sequences listed, 20% to 25% are singletons. Time point denoted: persistent/refractory GD, antithyroid drugs over 5 years with positive TRAb. There was RNA extracted from PBMCs, and the TCR library was made from it. Sequencing used peripheral blood mononuclear cells (PBMCs), obtained when the disease was refractory, from a patient treated with antithyroid drugs. The origin of the receptors is a female donor with Graves disease.

This clonotype was counted a few times. The chain links TRBV19 to TRBJ1-5; D is undetermined. This CDR3 is built from 13 residues. Between the trimmed V and J ends, which lost 1 base and 4 bases, there was a span of 5 bases. Germline-derived CDR1 and CDR2 are LNHDA and SQIVND (reference sequence). CDR3 amino acids: CASSIALNQPQHF. In DNA, the CDR3 is TGTGCCAGTAGTATAGCCCTGAATCAGCCCCAGCATTTT.

At least ten counts were recorded for this clonotype. The gene calls are TRBV3-1 and TRBJ1-2; D is possibly TRBD1 (5 bases). This CDR3 is 15 amino acids long. V dropped 1 base and J dropped 0 bases, with 9 bases sitting between them. Germline V gene data show CDR1 as LGHDT and CDR2 as YNNKEL (reference sequence). The CDR3 nucleotides read TGTGCCAGCAGCCAAGGGACAACACCTAACTATGGCTACACCTTC. Its protein is CASSQGTTPNYGYTF.

This clonotype was seen many times. The rearrangement links TRBV12-3 or TRBV12-4 to TRBJ1-5; a weak D match, TRBD1 (5 bases). The V gene lost 3 bases and the J gene lost 2 bases, with 11 bases spanning the gap. The CDR3 loop spans 15 amino acids. The CDR3 protein is CASSLGGGGNQPQHF. In DNA form, the CDR3 reads TGTGCCAGCAGTTTGGGAGGAGGGGGCAATCAGCCCCAGCATTTT.

The chain uses TRBV4-3 and TRBJ1-6; D unclear. V lost 1 base, J lost 10 bases, and 8 bases lay in between. This CDR3 is 13 amino acids long. Germline lookup yields CDR1 LGHNA and CDR2 YSLEER. The CDR3, as DNA: TGCGCCAGCAGCCAAGCGGTTTCGTCACCCCTCCACTTT. Amino acid sequence: CASSQAVSSPLHF.

This clonotype appeared many times. The chain uses TRBV12-5 and TRBJ1-2, with D possibly TRBD1 on 6 matching bases. Germline V gene data show CDR1 as LGHNT and CDR2 as FRNRAP. The CDR3 extends over 14 amino acids. Trimming took 5 bases from V and 1 from J, leaving 11 bases between them. The CDR3 loop is CASGPQGLNYGYTF. The CDR3 region has the DNA TGTGCTAGTGGTCCGCAGGGGCTTAACTATGGCTACACCTTC.

The chain couples TRBV27 to TRBJ1-2; D is undetermined. This CDR3 region has 14 residues. Trimming left V 8 bases short and J 0 bases short, with 13 bases between. The germline V gene has CDR1 MNHEY and CDR2 SMNVEV (reference sequence). CDR3 DNA: TGTGCCAGCTCTTTGGGGAAGACTAACTATGGCTACACCTTC. The encoded protein is CASSLGKTNYGYTF.

V usage is TRBV4-3 and J usage is TRBJ2-2; no clear D. V lost 0 bases, J lost 6 bases, and 8 bases lay in between. The CDR3 is 14 residues long. Per the germline V gene, CDR1 is LGHNA and CDR2 is YSLEER. CDR3 loop: CASSQEDLAGELFF. CDR3 DNA: TGCGCCAGCAGCCAAGAAGATCTGGCCGGGGAGCTGTTTTTT.

This clonotype was counted ten times or more. The rearrangement joins TRBV15 to TRBJ1-1; no firm D call. The CDR3 contains 14 residues. V was cut by 1 base and J by 1 base, with 7 bases left in between. Germline V gene sequence: CDR1 LNHNV, CDR2 YYDKDF (reference sequence). The DNA of the CDR3 is TGTGCCACCAGCAGAGTTTACGGGAACACTGAAGCTTTCTTT. Translation: CATSRVYGNTEAFF. Using reference TRBV15 and TRBJ1-1 for the parts outside the CDR3, the full variable domain is DAMVIQNPRYQVTQFGKPVTLSCSQTLNHNVMYWYQQKSSQAPKLLFHYYDKDFNNEADTPDNFQSRRPNTSFCFLDIRSPGLGDTAMYLCATSRVYGNTEAFFGQGTRLTVV.

This clonotype was observed a few times. V and J are TRBV12-3 or TRBV12-4 and TRBJ2-5; the match to TRBD2 covers 15 bases. The CDR3 runs to 16 residues. The ends lost 3 bases at V and 7 bases at J; junction bases unmatched: 6. This CDR3 reads CASSFGTSGRLGTQYF. The CDR3 DNA reads as TGTGCCAGCAGTTTCGGGACTAGCGGGAGGCTGGGGACCCAGTACTTC.

This clonotype was seen only a few times. J is TRBJ2-5 and V is TRBV18; 7 positions agree with TRBD1. Trimming cost V 6 bases and J 5 bases; bases outside gene matches: 9. The CDR3 is 14 residues long. Germline V gives CDR1 KGHSH, CDR2 LQKENI. DNA for the CDR3: TGTGCCAGCTCCCCCGGGACAGAGAGGGAGACCCAGTACTTC. This encodes CASSPGTERETQYF.

This clonotype occurred many times. V gene TRBV6-1 combines with J gene TRBJ1-1; 7 nucleotides align to TRBD1. The CDR3 sequence is 14 residues long. Trimming at V came to 5 bases and at J to 8 bases, leaving 11 bases not matched to a gene. In germline, CDR1 is MNHNS, CDR2 SASEGT. The CDR3 coding sequence is TGTGCCAGCAGTCCACGGGACAGAGCTTCCGAAGCTTTCTTT. The encoded protein is CASSPRDRASEAFF.

This rearrangement joins TRBV5-1 to TRBJ1-1, with D uncertain. V lost 0 bases and J lost 1, with 7 bases in between. Germline V lookup: CDR1 SGHRS, CDR2 YFSETQ. CDR3 length: 14 residues. The CDR3 nucleotides read TGCGCCAGCAGCTTGGAGGTTAAGAACACTGAAGCTTTCTTT. As protein: CASSLEVKNTEAFF.

The rearrangement links TRBV4-1 to TRBJ2-7; TRBD2 might be the D (6 bases). Germline CDR1 MGHRA, CDR2 YSYEKL. V was trimmed by 0 bases and J by 1 base, leaving 22 bases between them. CDR3 length equals 19 residues. The CDR3 here is CASSQDFYPEGIWSYEQYF. CDR3 DNA sequence: TGCGCCAGCAGCCAAGATTTCTACCCGGAGGGGATATGGTCCTACGAGCAGTACTTC.

This CDR3 is CSTPDREWYEQYF. Here the CDR3 DNA reads TGCAGTACCCCGGACAGGGAGTGGTACGAGCAGTACTTC. The J gene is TRBJ2-7, the V gene TRBV20-1, with TRBD1 matching over 8 bases. The V gene end was trimmed by 8 bases and the J gene end by 4 bases; junction bases not matched to a gene: 10. This CDR3 spans 13 amino acids. CDR1 and CDR2 (germline): DFQATT, SNEGSKA (reference sequence).

This clonotype turned up a few times. The genes are TRBV7-2 and TRBJ1-2, with TRBD1 matching 8 bases. The V segment lost 1 base and the J segment 5 bases; nucleotides outside the gene matches: 3. CDR3 size: 14 residues. Germline assignment: CDR1 SGHTA and CDR2 FQGNSA. Here the CDR3 reads CASSLDRGIYGYTF. The CDR3 nucleotides read TGTGCCAGCAGCTTAGACAGGGGGATTTATGGCTACACCTTC.

This clonotype was observed many times. The chain links TRBV11-2 to TRBJ2-5; 7 nucleotides agree with TRBD2. From germline, CDR1 is SGHAT and CDR2 FQNNGV. The CDR3 has 14 residues. The ends lost 3 bases at V and 5 bases at J; junction bases unmatched: 6. CDR3 amino acids: CASSFGGAGETQYF. CDR3 DNA sequence: TGTGCCAGCAGCTTCGGGGGAGCGGGGGAGACCCAGTACTTC.

This clonotype showed up just a few times. The chain recombines TRBV29-1 with TRBJ1-2; D is unclear. The CDR3 length is 13 residues. Trimming shortened V by 0 bases and J by 7 bases, and 12 bases separated the two germline ends. Germline CDR1 and CDR2: SQVTM and ANQGSEA. The CDR3 nucleotides read TGCAGCGTTGAAGAGGTGGTTAGGAGTGGCTACACCTTC. Translated: CSVEEVVRSGYTF.

This clonotype showed up many times. The chain combines TRBV28 with TRBJ2-4; no firm D call. Trimming shortened V by 3 bases and J by 8 bases, and 8 bases separated the two germline ends. The germline V gene encodes CDR1 MDHEN and CDR2 SYDVKM. The CDR3 has 12 residues. The DNA of the CDR3 is TGTGCCAGCAGTTTCCTTCGGGACATTCAGTACTTC. Protein sequence: CASSFLRDIQYF.

This rearrangement joins TRBV7-9 to TRBJ2-2, with D possibly TRBD2 on 5 matching bases. The germline V and J ends were trimmed by 1 base and 2 bases, with 8 bases remaining between them. In germline, CDR1 is SEHNR, CDR2 FQNEAQ (reference sequence). This CDR3 is built from 15 residues. DNA of the CDR3: TGTGCCAGCAGCTTAGAAGGGAGAAACACCGGGGAGCTGTTTTTT. This gives the protein CASSLEGRNTGELFF. Drawing the rest from reference TRBV7-9 and TRBJ2-2, the complete variable domain is DTGVSQNPRHKITKRGQNVTFRCDPISEHNRLYWYRQTLGQGPEFLTYFQNEAQLEKSRLLSDRFSAERPKGSFSTLEIQRTEQGDSAMYLCASSLEGRNTGELFFGEGSRLTVL.

This clonotype was detected ten times or more. The chain employs TRBV2 and TRBJ1-2; D is undetermined. V was clipped by 6 bases and J by 4 bases, with 12 bases between them. This CDR3 comprises 13 residues. Germline V gene data show CDR1 as SNHLY and CDR2 as FYNNEI. The CDR3 region is CASRETLGYGYTF. In DNA, the CDR3 is TGTGCCAGCAGGGAAACACTGGGCTATGGCTACACCTTC.

This clonotype showed up just a few times. The rearrangement uses TRBV7-9 and TRBJ1-2; a weak D match, TRBD1 (6 bases). The CDR3 consists of 17 residues. The germline V gene has CDR1 SEHNR and CDR2 FQNEAQ (reference sequence). Trimming cost V 0 bases and J 4 bases, with 18 bases left between them. This CDR3 reads CASSLAPGHGGGYGYTF. The CDR3, as DNA: TGTGCCAGCAGCTTAGCGCCGGGACACGGAGGGGGCTATGGCTACACCTTC.

This clonotype was observed many times. This chain connects TRBV2 to TRBJ2-7, with D possibly being TRBD2 (5 bases). Trimming took 4 bases from V and 3 from J, leaving 13 bases between them. Germline V gives CDR1 SNHLY, CDR2 FYNNEI. The CDR3 sequence is 14 residues long. The chain's CDR3 is CASSASTSGYEQYF. The CDR3 DNA follows: TGTGCCAGCAGTGCTAGCACGTCTGGCTACGAGCAGTACTTC.

This clonotype was seen ten or more times. V usage is TRBV15 and J usage is TRBJ2-7, with unresolved D. V dropped 5 bases and J dropped 3 bases, with 14 bases sitting between them. The CDR3 is 14 amino acids. Germline-derived CDR1 and CDR2 are LNHNV and YYDKDF (reference sequence). The CDR3 DNA follows: TGTGCCACCAGCGAACGCGGCACCCTCTACGAGCAGTACTTC. It yields the protein CATSERGTLYEQYF. The variable domain in full, with the rest retrieved from reference TRBV15 and TRBJ2-7, is DAMVIQNPRYQVTQFGKPVTLSCSQTLNHNVMYWYQQKSSQAPKLLFHYYDKDFNNEADTPDNFQSRRPNTSFCFLDIRSPGLGDTAMYLCATSERGTLYEQYFGPGTRLTVT.

There are many counts of this clonotype. The rearrangement links TRBV6-5 to TRBJ2-5; D remains ambiguous. V lost 0 bases, J lost 1 base, and 15 bases lay in between. CDR1 and CDR2 from the germline V gene are MNHEY and SVGAGI. CDR3 length: 17 amino acids. DNA for the CDR3: TGTGCCAGCAGTTACTCGAAGTCCTCGAGGCCCCAAGAGACCCAGTACTTC. Protein product: CASSYSKSSRPQETQYF.

This clonotype was seen repeatedly, ten times or more. The chain recombines TRBV28 with TRBJ1-3; 7 bases map to TRBD1. The CDR3 extends over 16 amino acids. Germline CDR1 reads MDHEN; CDR2 reads SYDVKM. Trimming cost V 5 bases and J 3 bases; bases outside gene matches: 10. The CDR3 loop reads CASSTYATGLGNTIYF. In DNA, the CDR3 is TGTGCCAGCAGTACTTATGCGACAGGGCTTGGAAACACCATATATTTT.

This clonotype was found a few times. This sequence joins TRBV3-1 and TRBJ2-3; unclear D gene. CDR3 length: 15 amino acids. The V end was cut by 1 base, the J end by 6 bases, with 14 bases between. The germline gives CDR1 LGHDT, CDR2 YNNKEL (reference sequence). The CDR3 DNA is TGTGCCAGCAGCCAAGGTGTATCTCTTCAGGATACGCAGTATTTT. Amino acids: CASSQGVSLQDTQYF.

This clonotype was recorded only once. The chain carries TRBV30 and TRBJ1-5, with D possibly being TRBD1 (5 bases). Germline CDR1 and CDR2: GTSNPN and SVGIG (reference sequence). The CDR3 sequence is 13 residues long. Trimming stripped 4 bases from V and 4 bases from J, with 11 bases between. The CDR3 sequence: CAWTTQGNQPQHF. CDR3 nucleotide sequence: TGTGCCTGGACCACCCAGGGAAATCAGCCCCAGCATTTT.

This clonotype appeared a few times. The chain is built from TRBV18 and TRBJ2-7, with D perhaps given as TRBD1 or TRBD2 (5 bases each). The CDR3 sequence is 16 residues long. With 0 bases removed from V and 3 bases from J, the gap between germline ends came to 15 bases. CDR1 is KGHSH and CDR2 is LQKENI in the germline V gene. The CDR3 nucleotides are TGTGCCAGCTCACCACCGTCCGGGAACAGGCTCTACGAGCAGTACTTC. It encodes CASSPPSGNRLYEQYF.

This clonotype was detected only a few times. The chain is built from TRBV10-1 and TRBJ1-1, with D uncertain. Per germline, CDR1 WNHNN and CDR2 SYGVQD (reference sequence). Trimming removed 2 bases from V and 5 bases from J, with 9 bases in between. The CDR3 sequence is 13 residues long. The CDR3 protein is CASSEALLTEAFF. Written as DNA, the CDR3 is TGCGCCAGCAGTGAGGCCCTCCTGACTGAAGCTTTCTTT.

Many counts were recorded for this clonotype. The V gene is TRBV11-3, the J gene TRBJ2-2; 7 positions match TRBD2. J was trimmed by 1 base and V by 5 bases; bases with no gene match: 4. Per the germline V gene, CDR1 is SGHNT and CDR2 is YENEEA. This CDR3 contains 15 residues. This CDR3 reads CASSPSGMNTGELFF. CDR3 bases: TGTGCCAGCAGCCCAAGCGGGATGAACACCGGGGAGCTGTTTTTT.

The J gene is TRBJ2-7, the V gene TRBV6-5; D possibly corresponds to TRBD1 (6 bases). Germline values: CDR1 MNHEY, CDR2 SVGAGI. Trimming stripped 6 bases from V and 4 bases from J, with 22 bases between. The CDR3 is 16 residues long. CDR3 sequence reads: CASSYGTTWVGYEQYF. As DNA, the CDR3 is TGTGCCAGCAGCTACGGGACAACTTGGGTCGGTTACGAGCAGTACTTC.

The DNA of the CDR3 is TGTGCCAGCAGCTCAGGGACAGGTTCGGTCTACGAGCAGTACTTC. Translated, it gives CASSSGTGSVYEQYF. The chain couples TRBV5-4 to TRBJ2-7; TRBD1 matches at 8 bases. CDR1 and CDR2 (germline): SGHNT, YYREEE (reference sequence). This CDR3 spans 15 amino acids. J gave up 3 bases and V 3 bases, and 8 bases lay outside the gene matches.